The 14 T cell receptor beta chains reported below all come from one sample, sequenced in a study of shared clonotypes between healthy human individuals. TCRdb's copy holds only in-frame clones and misses some; the assay was immunoSEQ multiplex PCR. Counted here are more than 2 million clones, about 95% occurring once; the ten biggest clones make up 1% to 1.3%. As defined, naive CD8 cells were CD45RO-negative and positively selected for CCR7, with terminally differentiated effector memory CD45RA+ cells excluded. Sequenced sample: naive CD8+ T cells sorted from blood. The receptors were sampled from a man younger than 35 in good health.

The rearrangement uses TRBV6-5 and TRBJ2-7; TRBD2 aligns across 8 bases. The length of the CDR3 is 13 residues. V dropped 5 bases and J dropped 3; count of bases not matched to a gene: 3. In germline, CDR1 is MNHEY, CDR2 SVGAGI. The chain's CDR3 is CASSPGGDYEQYF. CDR3 nucleotides: TGTGCCAGCAGTCCGGGGGGGGACTACGAGCAGTACTTC.

This chain uses TRBV4-3 with TRBJ2-2; TRBD2 is a possible D gene (7 bases). V dropped 0 bases and J dropped 5 bases, with 25 bases sitting between them. CDR3 length: 20 amino acids. Germline loops: CDR1 LGHNA, CDR2 YSLEER. Here the CDR3 DNA reads TGCGCCAGCAGCCAAGATTTTCGATTTAGGAGGGAGGGGGATACCGGGGAGCTGTTTTTT. Encoded protein: CASSQDFRFRREGDTGELFF.

CDR3 nucleotides: TGTGCCAGCAGCTTTTTACCCGGGACAGGGCAGACTGAAGCTTTCTTT. The encoded protein is CASSFLPGTGQTEAFF. V usage is TRBV5-6 and J usage is TRBJ1-1; 9 positions agree with TRBD1. CDR1 SGHDT and CDR2 YYEEEE come from the germline V gene. The CDR3 sequence is 16 residues long. V was clipped by 2 bases and J by 5 bases; unmatched bases: 10.

The chain is built from TRBV30 and TRBJ1-5; D not certain. The CDR3 spans 13 residues. Per the germline V gene, CDR1 is GTSNPN and CDR2 is SVGIG (reference sequence). V was cut by 2 bases and J by 3 bases, with 8 bases left in between. The CDR3, as DNA: TGTGCCTGGAGTATTCCTGCCAATCAGCCCCAGCATTTT. It codes for CAWSIPANQPQHF.

The chain combines TRBV28 with TRBJ2-7, with a possible D match to TRBD1 (6 bases). V shed 5 bases and J shed 0 bases, with 14 bases lying between them. CDR3 length: 15 residues. Germline V CDR1 and CDR2: MDHEN, SYDVKM. The CDR3 nucleotides read TGTGCCAGCAGTCCCCCTTACAGGGCCTCCTACGAGCAGTACTTC. This gives the protein CASSPPYRASYEQYF.

J is TRBJ2-2 and V is TRBV28; TRBD1 matches at 8 bases. Germline V gene sequence: CDR1 MDHEN, CDR2 SYDVKM. The CDR3 length is 18 residues. V shed 4 bases and J 0 bases; nucleotides not matched to a gene: 10. The CDR3 DNA reads as TGTGCCAGCAGTTCCATGGTGGACAGGGCGCCGAACACCGGGGAGCTGTTTTTT. This gives the protein CASSSMVDRAPNTGELFF.

CDR3 sequence: CAISDERPTDYNEQFF. CDR3 in DNA: TGTGCCATCAGTGACGAGCGGCCAACGGACTACAATGAGCAGTTCTTC. The chain uses TRBV10-3 and TRBJ2-1, with D tentatively TRBD2 (5 bases). V lost 3 bases to trimming and J lost 3 bases, with 15 bases between them. The CDR3 runs 16 residues. From germline, CDR1 is ENHRY and CDR2 SYGVKD.

V usage is TRBV9 and J usage is TRBJ1-1; 8 nucleotides match TRBD1. Germline V CDR1 and CDR2: SGDLS, YYNGEE. The CDR3 extends over 16 amino acids. V trimming: 0 bases; J trimming: 3 bases; junction bases outside the gene matches: 7. In DNA form, the CDR3 reads TGTGCCAGCAGCGTAGGGGACAGGCCGACGGACACTGAAGCTTTCTTT. It yields the protein CASSVGDRPTDTEAFF.

The chain links TRBV9 to TRBJ1-2; D unresolved. Per the germline V gene, CDR1 is SGDLS and CDR2 is YYNGEE. This CDR3 region has 14 residues. The V end was cut by 3 bases, the J end by 4 bases, with 13 bases between. The chain's CDR3 is CASSADFLGYGYTF. DNA for the CDR3: TGTGCCAGCAGCGCCGATTTCCTGGGCTATGGCTACACCTTC. Full variable domain (outside the CDR3, taken from reference TRBV9 and TRBJ1-2): DSGVTQTPKHLITATGQRVTLRCSPRSGDLSVYWYQQSLDQGLQFLIQYYNGEERAKGNILERFSAQQFPDLHSELNLSSLELGDSALYFCASSADFLGYGYTFGSGTRLTVV.

The chain links TRBV13 to TRBJ1-4, with no clear D. Germline V gene lookup returns CDR1 PRHDT and CDR2 FYEKMQ (reference sequence). This CDR3 region has 14 residues. The V end lost 5 bases, the J end lost 5 bases, and 12 bases lay between the germline ends. In DNA form, the CDR3 reads TGTGCCAGCAGCCTAGAGGGAATGAATGAAAAACTGTTTTTT. It is translated as CASSLEGMNEKLFF.

The chain combines TRBV15 with TRBJ1-2; no definite D call. The CDR3 runs 13 residues. From germline, CDR1 is LNHNV and CDR2 YYDKDF (reference sequence). With 5 bases removed from V and 2 bases from J, the gap between germline ends came to 9 bases. DNA for the CDR3: TGTGCCACCAGCGAGGACGGAAACTATGGCTACACCTTC. Translating gives CATSEDGNYGYTF.

The V call is TRBV29-1, the J call TRBJ2-1, with 9 bases matching TRBD1. The CDR3 runs to 16 residues. Germline trimming cut 3 bases from V and 6 bases from J; bases unmatched to any gene: 12. The germline gives CDR1 SQVTM, CDR2 ANQGSEA. Here the CDR3 reads CSVELATGGASNEQFF. CDR3 nucleotides: TGCAGCGTTGAGCTGGCCACAGGGGGCGCAAGCAATGAGCAGTTCTTC.

This sequence joins TRBV2 and TRBJ2-3; TRBD2 matches at 10 bases. Germline V CDR1 and CDR2: SNHLY, FYNNEI. The CDR3 extends over 17 amino acids. V gave up 2 bases and J gave up 2 bases; unmatched junction bases: 7. This CDR3 is CASSETLLAGATDTQYF. The CDR3 nucleotides read TGTGCCAGCAGTGAAACGCTCCTAGCGGGAGCCACAGATACGCAGTATTTT.

The chain carries TRBV21-1 and TRBJ2-7; whether TRBD2, the table's D call, matches the DNA was not checked. TRBV21-1 is marked as a pseudogene. The CDR3 covers 16 residues. The CDR3 is CASSKVRRTTSHEQYF. The CDR3, as DNA: TGTGCCAGCAGCAAAGTTAGGAGGACTACCAGCCACGAGCAGTACTTC.